A single sample is the source of the 4 T cell receptor beta chains below, sequenced in a study of shared T cell receptors in the human thymus (dated by TCRdb to the early 2020s). Libraries were built with the immunoSEQ multiplex PCR assay. Entries here come from immuneACCESS through TCRdb and include only in-frame sequences with V and J called. Some clones fail to appear in such tables; in the studies checked, an unresolved V gene covers under half of the shortfall, and the cause of the remainder is unknown. The sample yields roughly 660,000 clones; 85% to 90% were counted once. The ten largest clones take up about 0.01% of the sample. In addition, the sample was reused for a study of human thymus T cells.

The sequencing input was thymocytes. These receptors came from a boy in the first two years of life with a congenital heart defect. Donor details come from another sample of the same person, matched by shared clones.

The chain recombines TRBV7-2 with TRBJ2-7, with TRBD2 identical over 10 bases. Germline V gene sequence: CDR1 SGHTA, CDR2 FQGNSA. This CDR3 comprises 15 residues. V shed 4 bases and J 3 bases; nucleotides not matched to a gene: 6. The CDR3 nucleotides are TGTGCCAGCAGCTCGAGCGGGAGGGCTAACTACGAGCAGTACTTC. Its protein is CASSSSGRANYEQYF.

This rearrangement joins TRBV10-3 to TRBJ2-7; 8 bases are shared with TRBD1. CDR1 ENHRY and CDR2 SYGVKD come from the germline V gene. The CDR3 consists of 19 residues. V shed 2 bases, J shed 1 base, and the junction held 16 bases outside the gene matches. The CDR3 spells CAISEVYLVRGRGSYEQYF. The DNA for the CDR3 is TGTGCCATCAGTGAGGTTTACTTGGTCAGGGGGCGCGGTTCCTACGAGCAGTACTTC.

This clone was observed a single time. The chain couples TRBV15 to TRBJ2-7; 7 bases map to TRBD1. Trimming took 0 bases from V and 2 from J; bases not matched to a gene: 10. This CDR3 spans 17 amino acids. CDR1 and CDR2 from the germline V gene are LNHNV and YYDKDF (reference sequence). CDR3 sequence (DNA): TGTGCCACCAGCAGAGATGGGGGACAGACTACAACCTACGAGCAGTACTTC. It yields the protein CATSRDGGQTTTYEQYF.

The chain employs TRBV2 and TRBJ2-7; TRBD2 matches at 9 bases. The CDR3 totals 14 residues. Trimming cost V 4 bases and J 3 bases; bases outside gene matches: 4. The germline CDR1 and CDR2 sequences are SNHLY and FYNNEI. The CDR3 is CASSGGLAIYEQYF. In DNA form, the CDR3 reads TGTGCCAGCAGTGGGGGACTAGCTATCTACGAGCAGTACTTC.